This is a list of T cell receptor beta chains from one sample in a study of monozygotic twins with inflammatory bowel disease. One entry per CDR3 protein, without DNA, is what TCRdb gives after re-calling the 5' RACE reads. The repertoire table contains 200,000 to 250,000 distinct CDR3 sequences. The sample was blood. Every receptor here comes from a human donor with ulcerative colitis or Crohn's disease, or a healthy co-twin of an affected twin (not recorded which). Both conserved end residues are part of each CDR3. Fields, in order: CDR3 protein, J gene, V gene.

cdr3_aa: CASSVGGGFSETQYF; j_call: TRBJ2-5; v_call: TRBV9
cdr3_aa: CAISESGSESTDTQYF; j_call: TRBJ2-3; v_call: TRBV10-3
cdr3_aa: CSVRDATGGGETQYF; j_call: TRBJ2-5; v_call: TRBV29-1
cdr3_aa: CASSHPGSPSYGYTF; j_call: TRBJ1-2; v_call: TRBV4-1
cdr3_aa: CASSKSGGKADTQYF; j_call: TRBJ2-3; v_call: TRBV11-2
cdr3_aa: CASSPTSNEQFF; j_call: TRBJ2-1; v_call: TRBV5-5
cdr3_aa: CASNLGQGQNTEAFF; j_call: TRBJ1-1; v_call: TRBV2
cdr3_aa: CATSDSFQETQYF; j_call: TRBJ2-5; v_call: TRBV24-1
cdr3_aa: CASSLLDGTEAFF; j_call: TRBJ1-1; v_call: TRBV7-3
cdr3_aa: CSARTGNYGYTF; j_call: TRBJ1-2; v_call: TRBV20-1
cdr3_aa: CASSSLPGQGSDEQFF; j_call: TRBJ2-1; v_call: TRBV5-1
cdr3_aa: CASSQPDRVQETQYF; j_call: TRBJ2-5; v_call: TRBV3-1
cdr3_aa: CASRHRGPIYF; j_call: TRBJ1-3; v_call: TRBV12-3/TRBV12-4
cdr3_aa: CASSGPGRRGGYNEQFF; j_call: TRBJ2-1; v_call: TRBV25-1
cdr3_aa: CSFPPSRRDQGEQYF; j_call: TRBJ2-7; v_call: TRBV29-1
cdr3_aa: CSARDLGIGTDTQYF; j_call: TRBJ2-3; v_call: TRBV20-1
cdr3_aa: CASSILVGSEETQYF; j_call: TRBJ2-5; v_call: TRBV19
cdr3_aa: CASSTLPYYEQYF; j_call: TRBJ2-7; v_call: TRBV6-5
cdr3_aa: CASSFLQSGEETQYF; j_call: TRBJ2-5; v_call: TRBV5-1